This is a list of T cell receptor beta chains from one sample in a study. Each CDR3 protein is one row after TCRdb ran MiXCR on the RT-PCR reads. Here the sample spans about 680,000 distinct CDR3 sequences, more than 13% being singletons. Sequences were obtained from memory CD4+ T cells from blood. Every receptor here comes from a female donor in good health, serving as a healthy control. Both conserved end residues are part of each CDR3. D genes are given only for firm matches. Clone sizes are given selectively: once, few, many, or a class where the clone is expanded.

V: TRBV6-1
size: -
D: -
J: TRBJ2-4
DNA: TGTGCCAGCAGTGAAGGGTTTTGGGGGGTGTTAGCCAAAAACATTCAGTACTTC
CDR3: CASSEGFWGVLAKNIQYF

V: TRBV10-3
size: few
D: TRBD2
J: TRBJ2-7
DNA: TGTGCCATCAGGGGGGGACTAGCGGGATTGGGGGAGCAGTACTTC
CDR3: CAIRGGLAGLGEQYF

V: TRBV15
size: few
D: -
J: TRBJ2-1
DNA: TGTGCCACCAGCAGAGGTTCAGGGGCTAGCGGATCCTACAATGAGCAGTTCTTC
CDR3: CATSRGSGASGSYNEQFF

V: TRBV10-3
size: -
D: TRBD2
J: TRBJ2-1
DNA: TGTGCCATCAAGGGGACTAGCGGGAGGGCCAACGCGCAGTTCTTC
CDR3: CAIKGTSGRANAQFF

V: TRBV20-1
size: few
D: -
J: TRBJ2-1
DNA: TGCAGTGCTAGGAAGGACATCTACAATGAGCAGTTCTTC
CDR3: CSARKDIYNEQFF

V: TRBV5-1
size: many
D: -
J: TRBJ1-1
DNA: TGCGCCAGCAGCCGGGACACCCGTGGAAAGACTGAAGCTTTCTTT
CDR3: CASSRDTRGKTEAFF

V: TRBV9
size: few
D: -
J: TRBJ1-5
DNA: TGTGCCAGCAGCCCAACCGCAGGGACTAGCAATCAGCCCCAGCATTTT
CDR3: CASSPTAGTSNQPQHF

V: TRBV6-1
size: few
D: -
J: TRBJ2-7
DNA: TGTGCCAGCAGGGATACCTGGGGGAGCTCCTACGAGCAGTACTTC
CDR3: CASRDTWGSSYEQYF

V: TRBV2
size: few
D: -
J: TRBJ2-7
DNA: TGTGCCAGCAGTGTGGCGAGACCTTCCTACGAGCAGTACTTC
CDR3: CASSVARPSYEQYF

V: TRBV6-5
size: many
D: -
J: TRBJ1-4
DNA: TGTGCCAGCAGATCCGATCAGGACAAGGGGTGGAATGAAAAACTGTTTTTT
CDR3: CASRSDQDKGWNEKLFF

V: TRBV12-3/TRBV12-4
size: -
D: TRBD2
J: TRBJ2-7
DNA: TGTGCCAGCACACGGGCGGGAGGGTTTAACGAGCAGTACTTC
CDR3: CASTRAGGFNEQYF

V: TRBV20-1
size: many
D: TRBD2
J: TRBJ2-3
DNA: TGCAGTGCCCCCACTAGCGAGGCCCTAGCGGGAGATACGCAGTATTTT
CDR3: CSAPTSEALAGDTQYF

V: TRBV20-1
size: few
D: -
J: TRBJ2-1
DNA: TGCAGTGCTGGGACGGGCAGGCCTTACAATGAGCAGTTCTTC
CDR3: CSAGTGRPYNEQFF

V: TRBV6-1
size: many
D: -
J: TRBJ2-5
DNA: TGTGCCAGCAGAAGGGGTATGGAGACCCAGTACTTC
CDR3: CASRRGMETQYF

V: TRBV7-2
size: -
D: TRBD1
J: TRBJ1-1
DNA: TGTGCCAGCAGCTTAGACAGGGGTTCTGAAGCTTTCTTT
CDR3: CASSLDRGSEAFF

V: TRBV11-2
size: few
D: -
J: TRBJ2-7
DNA: TGTGCCAGCAGCTTAGTCCAGGTTGGGATATACGAGCAGTACTTC
CDR3: CASSLVQVGIYEQYF

V: TRBV9
size: many
D: -
J: TRBJ2-5
DNA: TGTGCCAGCAGCGGCCCGGGACAAACCCTATTGCCCCAGTACTTC
CDR3: CASSGPGQTLLPQYF

V: TRBV7-7
size: few
D: -
J: TRBJ2-5
DNA: TGTGCCAGCAGCCCCTCGGGGGGCGAGGGTGGGACCCAGTACTTC
CDR3: CASSPSGGEGGTQYF

V: TRBV20-1
size: -
D: -
J: TRBJ1-5
DNA: TGCAGTGCTAGAGATCGCGGGGGAAGCAATCAGCCCCAGCATTTT
CDR3: CSARDRGGSNQPQHF

V: TRBV7-2
size: few
D: -
J: TRBJ2-2
DNA: TGTGCCAGCAGCTTAGCATCGGGCAACGGGGAGCTGTTTTTT
CDR3: CASSLASGNGELFF

V: TRBV20-1
size: few
D: -
J: TRBJ2-7
DNA: TGCAGTGCTAGAGATTTTTCATCGCCCACGAGATACGAGCAGTACTTC
CDR3: CSARDFSSPTRYEQYF

V: TRBV20-1
size: many
D: -
J: TRBJ1-2
DNA: TGCAGTGCTCCGGAACAGATCGACTACACCTTC
CDR3: CSAPEQIDYTF

V: TRBV6-2/TRBV6-3
size: -
D: -
J: TRBJ2-7
DNA: TGTGCCAGCAGAACGGACAGATACTCCTACGAGCAGTACTTC
CDR3: CASRTDRYSYEQYF

V: TRBV12-3/TRBV12-4
size: -
D: TRBD2
J: TRBJ2-1
DNA: TGTGCCAGTACCCCTAGCGGGCTCTCCTACAATGAGCAGTTCTTC
CDR3: CASTPSGLSYNEQFF

V: TRBV6-5
size: many
D: -
J: TRBJ2-5
DNA: TGTGCCAGCAGTTACTCTCGTTGGGAGACCCAGTACTTC
CDR3: CASSYSRWETQYF

V: TRBV18
size: many
D: -
J: TRBJ2-3
DNA: TGTGCCAGCTCACTCGGGATTGGGGACGATACGCAGTATTTT
CDR3: CASSLGIGDDTQYF

V: TRBV6-6
size: many
D: TRBD1
J: TRBJ1-1
DNA: TGTGCCAGCAGTTACGGGACAGGGGGCGCGAGTACTGAAGCTTTCTTT
CDR3: CASSYGTGGASTEAFF

V: TRBV6-5
size: -
D: TRBD1
J: TRBJ1-1
DNA: TGTGCCAGCAGCTCGGGGACAGAGGGGAACACTGAAGCTTTCTTT
CDR3: CASSSGTEGNTEAFF

V: TRBV5-1
size: -
D: -
J: TRBJ1-3
DNA: TGCGCCAGCAGCCAGGGTCAGGCGGGTTCGTATGGAAACACCATATATTTT
CDR3: CASSQGQAGSYGNTIYF

V: TRBV5-4
size: few
D: -
J: TRBJ1-5
DNA: TGTGCCAGCAGCGTGGACACCTTAGATCAGCCCCAGCATTTT
CDR3: CASSVDTLDQPQHF

V: TRBV7-2
size: few
D: -
J: TRBJ1-3
DNA: TGTGCCAGCAGCTTAAGGCAGGGCTCTGGAAACACCATATATTTT
CDR3: CASSLRQGSGNTIYF

V: TRBV20-1
size: few
D: -
J: TRBJ2-2
DNA: TGCAGTGCTAAGACAGGTCCCACCGGGGAGCTGTTTTTT
CDR3: CSAKTGPTGELFF

V: TRBV7-2
size: many
D: -
J: TRBJ1-5
DNA: TGTGCCAGCAGCTTTATTGGGAGCAATCAGCCCCAGCATTTT
CDR3: CASSFIGSNQPQHF

V: TRBV6-5
size: -
D: -
J: TRBJ1-2
DNA: TGTGCCACTACCCGTTTAGTGCGGGTTGACGATGGCTACACCTTC
CDR3: CATTRLVRVDDGYTF

V: TRBV20-1
size: many
D: -
J: TRBJ2-7
DNA: TGCAGTGCCCCGAGCATTGTAGGCAGTAGGGACGAGCAGTACTTC
CDR3: CSAPSIVGSRDEQYF

V: TRBV29-1
size: many
D: -
J: TRBJ2-3
DNA: TGCAGCGTTGACCGGGACACCACAGATACGCAGTATTTT
CDR3: CSVDRDTTDTQYF

V: TRBV5-1
size: few
D: -
J: TRBJ1-2
DNA: TGCGCCAGCAGCTTCAACCCTCTTCTAGGCAGCGTCAATTATGGCTACACCTTC
CDR3: CASSFNPLLGSVNYGYTF

V: TRBV12-3/TRBV12-4
size: few
D: TRBD1
J: TRBJ2-1
DNA: TGTGCCAGCAGTAGGGGGACAGGGTGGGAGCAGTTCTTC
CDR3: CASSRGTGWEQFF

V: TRBV7-2
size: many
D: TRBD1
J: TRBJ1-2
DNA: TGTGCCAGCAGAACGACAGGGCCTAGTGGCTACACCTTC
CDR3: CASRTTGPSGYTF

V: TRBV6-2/TRBV6-3
size: -
D: -
J: TRBJ1-1
DNA: TGTGCCAGTCGGCCTCCTGTTTACACTGAAGCTTTCTTT
CDR3: CASRPPVYTEAFF

V: TRBV5-1
size: few
D: -
J: TRBJ1-1
DNA: TGCGCCAGCTCTTCACGGGGGTTTAGTAATACTGAAGCTTTCTTT
CDR3: CASSSRGFSNTEAFF

V: TRBV29-1
size: many
D: -
J: TRBJ1-4
DNA: TGCAGCGCTGGGGATGAAAAACTGTTTTTT
CDR3: CSAGDEKLFF

V: TRBV12-3/TRBV12-4
size: -
D: TRBD1
J: TRBJ1-2
DNA: TGTGCCAGCAGTTTGCTACCGGACAGGGGGCAGGGTGGCTACACCTTC
CDR3: CASSLLPDRGQGGYTF

V: TRBV20-1
size: many
D: TRBD2
J: TRBJ2-2
DNA: TGCAGTGCTAGAGATGTAGCGGGAAACACCGGGGAGCTGTTTTTT
CDR3: CSARDVAGNTGELFF

V: TRBV5-1
size: -
D: -
J: TRBJ2-7
DNA: TGCGCCAGCAGCTTGAGTCCCAGCAGAGCCTACGAGCAGTACTTC
CDR3: CASSLSPSRAYEQYF

V: TRBV10-3
size: few
D: -
J: TRBJ1-1
DNA: TGTGCCGCGGGTGGGCACATGAACACTGAAGCTTTCTTT
CDR3: CAAGGHMNTEAFF

V: TRBV18
size: few
D: TRBD1
J: TRBJ2-1
DNA: TGTGCCAGCTCACCACCCACGGACAGGGGCTACAATGAGCAGTTCTTC
CDR3: CASSPPTDRGYNEQFF

V: TRBV27
size: few
D: TRBD2
J: TRBJ2-2
DNA: TGTGCCAGCTCCGGAGGTGGAGCGGGAGTAGGTGGCGGGGAGCTGTTTTTT
CDR3: CASSGGGAGVGGGELFF

V: TRBV9
size: many
D: TRBD1
J: TRBJ2-2
DNA: TGTGCCAGCAGCCAGGGACAGGGGCCGGGCGGGGAGCTGTTTTTT
CDR3: CASSQGQGPGGELFF

V: TRBV10-3
size: -
D: -
J: TRBJ1-1
DNA: TGTGCCATCAGTGAGCGGCAGGAAGCTTTCTTT
CDR3: CAISERQEAFF

V: TRBV7-9
size: -
D: TRBD1
J: TRBJ2-2
DNA: TGTGCCAGCAGCCCGGGGACAGGGTCGAACACCGGGGAGCTGTTTTTT
CDR3: CASSPGTGSNTGELFF

V: TRBV7-2
size: -
D: -
J: TRBJ2-4
DNA: TGTGCCAGCAGCTTAGCAGGGAACAACATTCAGTACTTC
CDR3: CASSLAGNNIQYF

V: TRBV6-5
size: many
D: TRBD2
J: TRBJ2-3
DNA: TGTGCCAGCAGTTACTCAGCGGGGGGGTCAGATACGCAGTATTTT
CDR3: CASSYSAGGSDTQYF

V: TRBV6-1
size: few
D: -
J: TRBJ1-5
DNA: TGTGCCAGCAGTGGGAAAGACAGCGCGGGCAATCAGCCCCAGCATTTT
CDR3: CASSGKDSAGNQPQHF